This T cell receptor (beta chain) is drawn from a study of blood T cells in healthy people across ages. General study points: Using unsorted PBMCs precluded a conclusive naive versus antigen-experienced comparison.

The people who gave samples were healthy Caucasians from Russia, aged roughly 6 to 100. Turning to this clonotype: Its antigen is undetermined.

Germline V lookup: CDR1 SQVTM, CDR2 ANQGSEA. Trimming shortened V by 6 bases and J by 4 bases, and 6 bases separated the two germline ends. The CDR3 is made up of 11 amino acids. Primed by a sample-barcoded 5' primer and a J-beta primer mix, a second PCR proceeded for about 7 to 11 cycles. TCRdb re-derived calls from the 5' RACE reads in MiXCR, one entry per CDR3 protein. The data show about 1,400,000 distinct CDR3 sequences, 59% seen once. Sequences were obtained from blood. V and J are TRBV29-1 and TRBJ2-2, with D uncertain. The clonotype comes from a man younger than 30 in good health. The CDR3 is CSVEFTGELFF. For the CDR3, the DNA is TGCAGCGTCGAATTCACCGGGGAGCTGTTTTTT.